Listed below are T cell receptor beta chains from one sample, sequenced in a study of identical twins. TCRdb independently ran MiXCR on the 5' RACE reads; one entry per CDR3 protein. The table has a few hundred thousand distinct CDR3 sequences, 9.5% to 10% seen once; the top ten hold approximately 3%. The same sample was also studied in work on yellow fever vaccine responses in identical twins.

Material for sequencing was PBMCs. Source of these receptors: a woman aged 18 to 35 in good health. The CDR3 runs from the conserved cysteine through the conserved F or W. A D gene is named only where the DNA matches it firmly. The size field is filled for only some rows; it gives once, few, many or a size class.

J gene: TRBJ1-1; V gene: TRBV29-1; D gene: .; clone size: .; CDR3 DNA: TGCAGCGTCATAACATCGAACACTGAAGCTTTCTTT; CDR3 protein: CSVITSNTEAFF
J gene: TRBJ1-1; V gene: TRBV9; D gene: TRBD1; clone size: .; CDR3 DNA: TGTGCCAGCAGCGTGGGACAGGGGGCCACTGAAGCTTTCTTT; CDR3 protein: CASSVGQGATEAFF
J gene: TRBJ1-1; V gene: TRBV5-1; D gene: .; clone size: few; CDR3 DNA: TGCGCCAGCAGCGGGACTACCGCGGGGGGCAGGAACACTGAAGCTTTCTTT; CDR3 protein: CASSGTTAGGRNTEAFF
J gene: TRBJ2-2; V gene: TRBV6-1; D gene: .; clone size: few; CDR3 DNA: TGTGCCAGCAATCGAGGGGCCACCGGGGAGCTGTTTTTT; CDR3 protein: CASNRGATGELFF
J gene: TRBJ2-2; V gene: TRBV7-8; D gene: TRBD2; clone size: .; CDR3 DNA: TGTGCCAGCAGCTTATCTGGGACTAGCGGGATCGGCGACGGGGAGCTGTTTTTT; CDR3 protein: CASSLSGTSGIGDGELFF
J gene: TRBJ2-7; V gene: TRBV14; D gene: TRBD2; clone size: few; CDR3 DNA: TGTGCCAGCAGCCGCTACCCCAAACAGGGAGGGGTACTAGCGGTTCACTACGAGCAGTACTTC; CDR3 protein: CASSRYPKQGGVLAVHYEQYF
J gene: TRBJ2-7; V gene: TRBV4-1; D gene: .; clone size: .; CDR3 DNA: TGCGCCAGCAGCCACTTCCAGGGACCCGCCTACGAGCAGTACTTC; CDR3 protein: CASSHFQGPAYEQYF
J gene: TRBJ1-5; V gene: TRBV7-9; D gene: .; clone size: many; CDR3 DNA: TGTGCCAGCAGCTGGGACCTAGGGCAGCCCCAGCATTTT; CDR3 protein: CASSWDLGQPQHF
J gene: TRBJ2-1; V gene: TRBV5-1; D gene: TRBD2; clone size: .; CDR3 DNA: TGCGCCAGCAGGAAGGAGGGACTAGCCGAAAATGAGCAGTTCTTC; CDR3 protein: CASRKEGLAENEQFF
J gene: TRBJ2-5; V gene: TRBV5-1; D gene: TRBD2; clone size: many; CDR3 DNA: TGCGCCAGCAGCTTGGGACTAGCTTCGGAGACCCAGTACTTC; CDR3 protein: CASSLGLASETQYF
J gene: TRBJ2-2; V gene: TRBV5-1; D gene: .; clone size: many; CDR3 DNA: TGCGCCAGCAGCTTTTCAACACCTTCGAACACCGGGGAGCTGTTTTTT; CDR3 protein: CASSFSTPSNTGELFF
J gene: TRBJ2-7; V gene: TRBV4-2; D gene: .; clone size: many; CDR3 DNA: TGTGCCAGCAGCCTGAATGTGGGGGGCTCCTACGAGCAGTACTTC; CDR3 protein: CASSLNVGGSYEQYF
J gene: TRBJ2-4; V gene: TRBV29-1; D gene: TRBD1; clone size: many; CDR3 DNA: TGCAGCGTTGAAGAGTTTTTGGACAGGGTCCCGTCCCTAGCCAAAAACATTCAGTACTTC; CDR3 protein: CSVEEFLDRVPSLAKNIQYF
J gene: TRBJ2-2; V gene: TRBV20-1; D gene: TRBD2; clone size: once; CDR3 DNA: TGCTGTGCTAGAGCCAGCGGGAGGGCGAACACCGGGGAGCTGTTTTTT; CDR3 protein: CCARASGRANTGELFF
J gene: TRBJ2-7; V gene: TRBV3-1; D gene: .; clone size: few; CDR3 DNA: TGTGCCAGCAGCCAAGAAAGGGAGCAGTACTTC; CDR3 protein: CASSQEREQYF
J gene: TRBJ2-7; V gene: TRBV3-1; D gene: .; clone size: .; CDR3 DNA: TGTGCCAGCAGCCAAGTTAAGAGCTCCTACGAGCAGTACTTC; CDR3 protein: CASSQVKSSYEQYF
J gene: TRBJ1-1; V gene: TRBV7-6; D gene: TRBD1; clone size: few; CDR3 DNA: TGTGCCAGCAGCGCCACAGGGGGGTTTGAAGCTTTCTTT; CDR3 protein: CASSATGGFEAFF
J gene: TRBJ2-1; V gene: TRBV3-1; D gene: TRBD1; clone size: many; CDR3 DNA: TGTGCCAGCAGCCCCCCAGGGGGTTATGAGCAGTTCTTC; CDR3 protein: CASSPPGGYEQFF
J gene: TRBJ2-4; V gene: TRBV25-1; D gene: .; clone size: few; CDR3 DNA: TGTGCCAGCAGTGGCGGAAAGGGCATTCAGTACTTC; CDR3 protein: CASSGGKGIQYF
J gene: TRBJ2-3; V gene: TRBV12-3/TRBV12-4; D gene: .; clone size: few; CDR3 DNA: TGTGCCAGCAGTCGAAAACAGGGTCCCGGCACAGATACGCAGTATTTT; CDR3 protein: CASSRKQGPGTDTQYF
J gene: TRBJ1-6; V gene: TRBV7-2; D gene: .; clone size: few; CDR3 DNA: TGTGCCAGCAGCTTAGAAACAGTTTATAATTCACCCCTCCACTTT; CDR3 protein: CASSLETVYNSPLHF
J gene: TRBJ2-7; V gene: TRBV12-3/TRBV12-4; D gene: TRBD2; clone size: many; CDR3 DNA: TGTGCCAGCAGTTCACGGACTAGCGGGAAAACCTCAAGCGAGCAGTACTTC; CDR3 protein: CASSSRTSGKTSSEQYF
J gene: TRBJ2-2; V gene: TRBV7-6; D gene: TRBD2; clone size: few; CDR3 DNA: TGTGCCAGCAGCTTAGCGGCGGGGGAGGACACCGGGGAGCTGTTTTTT; CDR3 protein: CASSLAAGEDTGELFF
J gene: TRBJ2-1; V gene: TRBV6-5; D gene: TRBD2; clone size: few; CDR3 DNA: TGTGCCAGCAGTTCCTCCGGGACTAGCGGCGATGAGCAGTTCTTC; CDR3 protein: CASSSSGTSGDEQFF
J gene: TRBJ2-2; V gene: TRBV5-6; D gene: TRBD1; clone size: .; CDR3 DNA: TGTGCCAGCAGACCATATGACAGGGTAGAGACCGGGGAGCTGTTTTTT; CDR3 protein: CASRPYDRVETGELFF
J gene: TRBJ2-1; V gene: TRBV2; D gene: .; clone size: many; CDR3 DNA: TGTGCCAGCAGTGAACAGGGTGTCAGTGAGCAGTTCTTC; CDR3 protein: CASSEQGVSEQFF
J gene: TRBJ2-1; V gene: TRBV6-4; D gene: .; clone size: .; CDR3 DNA: TGTGCCAGCAGGCCGGATAGCTCCTACAATGAGCAGTTCTTC; CDR3 protein: CASRPDSSYNEQFF
J gene: TRBJ2-7; V gene: TRBV11-2; D gene: TRBD1; clone size: .; CDR3 DNA: TGTACCAGCAGCCGTCTCCTGGGACAGGGCTCCTACGAGCAGTACTTC; CDR3 protein: CTSSRLLGQGSYEQYF
J gene: TRBJ2-3; V gene: TRBV6-1; D gene: .; clone size: few; CDR3 DNA: TGTGCCAGCTTCGGGCTACCTCGCACAGATACGCAGTATTTT; CDR3 protein: CASFGLPRTDTQYF
J gene: TRBJ2-1; V gene: TRBV10-3; D gene: .; clone size: .; CDR3 DNA: TGTGCCATCAGTGACACGGAGTTCAATGAGCAGTTCTTC; CDR3 protein: CAISDTEFNEQFF
J gene: TRBJ1-4; V gene: TRBV11-2; D gene: TRBD1; clone size: few; CDR3 DNA: TGTGCCAGCAGCTTACGGACAGGGGGCTTTGAAAAACTGTTTTTT; CDR3 protein: CASSLRTGGFEKLFF
J gene: TRBJ2-3; V gene: TRBV27; D gene: .; clone size: .; CDR3 DNA: TGTGCCAGCAGTTTTTGGTCAACCACAGATACGCAGTATTTT; CDR3 protein: CASSFWSTTDTQYF
J gene: TRBJ2-1; V gene: TRBV6-1; D gene: TRBD2; clone size: many; CDR3 DNA: TGTGCCAGCAGACGTAGCGGGGGATCTTCCTACAATGAGCAGTTCTTC; CDR3 protein: CASRRSGGSSYNEQFF
J gene: TRBJ1-6; V gene: TRBV7-3; D gene: .; clone size: few; CDR3 DNA: TGTGCCAGCAGCTTAAATGGGATGGGGATTTCACCCCTCCACTTT; CDR3 protein: CASSLNGMGISPLHF
J gene: TRBJ2-1; V gene: TRBV30; D gene: TRBD2; clone size: .; CDR3 DNA: TGTGCCGGAGCGGGGAACTCCTACAATGAGCAGTTCTTC; CDR3 protein: CAGAGNSYNEQFF
J gene: TRBJ2-3; V gene: TRBV18; D gene: .; clone size: few; CDR3 DNA: TGTGCCAGCTCACCCTCCTTGGTAGGTGGGGATGATACTACGCAGTATTTT; CDR3 protein: CASSPSLVGGDDTTQYF
J gene: TRBJ2-1; V gene: TRBV4-3; D gene: .; clone size: .; CDR3 DNA: TGCGCCAGCAGCCATAGAGGGGACACCTACAATGAGCAGTTCTTC; CDR3 protein: CASSHRGDTYNEQFF
J gene: TRBJ1-2; V gene: TRBV29-1; D gene: TRBD1; clone size: few; CDR3 DNA: TGCAGCAGTGAGCGGACAGGGAGCGGCTACACCTTC; CDR3 protein: CSSERTGSGYTF
J gene: TRBJ2-7; V gene: TRBV29-1; D gene: .; clone size: few; CDR3 DNA: TGCAGCGTTGAGACAGGAATCTACGAGCAGTACTTC; CDR3 protein: CSVETGIYEQYF
J gene: TRBJ2-7; V gene: TRBV30; D gene: .; clone size: .; CDR3 DNA: TGTGCCTGGAGTGTTCTCGACGAGCAGTACTTC; CDR3 protein: CAWSVLDEQYF
J gene: TRBJ2-5; V gene: TRBV12-3/TRBV12-4; D gene: TRBD1; clone size: .; CDR3 DNA: TGTGCCAGCAGTTTAGAACGGACAGGGGGCTTCGAAGAGACCCAGTACTTC; CDR3 protein: CASSLERTGGFEETQYF
J gene: TRBJ1-2; V gene: TRBV2; D gene: .; clone size: .; CDR3 DNA: TGTGCCAGCCCGAGGCGCAGAGATGGCTACACCTTC; CDR3 protein: CASPRRRDGYTF
J gene: TRBJ2-7; V gene: TRBV29-1; D gene: .; clone size: many; CDR3 DNA: TGCAGCGTTGGAAGCCTTCTCTACGAGCAGTACTTC; CDR3 protein: CSVGSLLYEQYF
J gene: TRBJ2-1; V gene: TRBV10-3; D gene: TRBD1; clone size: many; CDR3 DNA: TGTGCCATCAGTGACCCGTCGGGAAGACAGGGGCCTTACAATGAGCAGTTCTTC; CDR3 protein: CAISDPSGRQGPYNEQFF
J gene: TRBJ2-4; V gene: TRBV28; D gene: TRBD2; clone size: many; CDR3 DNA: TGTGCCAGCAGACAAGCGGGAGCCCAAGGTGGGGTTCAGTACTTC; CDR3 protein: CASRQAGAQGGVQYF
J gene: TRBJ2-2; V gene: TRBV6-2/TRBV6-3; D gene: TRBD2; clone size: few; CDR3 DNA: TGTGCCAGCAGTCGGGCGGGAGGAAACACCGGGGAGCTGTTTTTT; CDR3 protein: CASSRAGGNTGELFF
J gene: TRBJ2-5; V gene: TRBV4-2; D gene: TRBD1; clone size: many; CDR3 DNA: TGTGCCAGCAGCCAAGAGGGACAGGGTCAAGAGACCCAGTACTTC; CDR3 protein: CASSQEGQGQETQYF
J gene: TRBJ2-5; V gene: TRBV15; D gene: TRBD2; clone size: .; CDR3 DNA: TGTGCCACCAGCAGAGATCGGGGGGACGCGGAGACCCAGTACTTC; CDR3 protein: CATSRDRGDAETQYF